What follows are 12 T cell receptor beta chains derived from one specimen sequenced in a study of blood T cell repertoires in COVID-19. Data came from immunoSEQ multiplex PCR; TCRdb stores just in-frame clones and leaves some out. The sample has some 460,000 clones, 70% to 90% seen once. Sequencing was carried out using PBMCs or T cells enriched from blood (not recorded which). The source of these receptors is a woman aged 18-29 years with acute COVID-19.

V and J are TRBV10-1 and TRBJ1-1; 7 nucleotides agree with TRBD1. The CDR3 is 11 amino acids. The ends lost 4 bases at V and 9 bases at J; junction bases unmatched: 2. Per the germline V gene, CDR1 is WNHNN and CDR2 is SYGVQD (reference sequence). The CDR3 nucleotides are TGCGCCAGCAGTGGACAGGGACAAGCTTTCTTT. Its protein product is CASSGQGQAFF.

The chain has TRBV25-1 and TRBJ1-3; D is uncertain. This CDR3 region has 14 residues. The germline CDR1 and CDR2 sequences are MGHDK and SYGVNS. V shed 1 base and J shed 2 bases, with 6 bases lying between them. The CDR3 coding sequence is TGTGCCAGCAGTGAATCGGGGACTGGAAACACCATATATTTT. Its protein product is CASSESGTGNTIYF.

The CDR3 sequence is CASMFQWGGTEAFF. CDR3 bases: TGCGCCAGCATGTTCCAATGGGGGGGAACTGAAGCTTTCTTT. The chain uses TRBV5-1 and TRBJ1-1, with D possibly matching TRBD1 (5 bases). Germline CDR1 reads SGHRS; CDR2 reads YFSETQ. The CDR3 loop spans 14 amino acids. The V end lost 6 bases, the J end lost 5 bases, and 17 bases lay between the germline ends. Complete variable domain (other parts from reference TRBV5-1 and TRBJ1-1): KAGVTQTPRYLIKTRGQQVTLSCSPISGHRSVSWYQQTPGQGLQFLFEYFSETQRNKGNFPGRFSGRQFSNSRSEMNVSTLELGDSALYLCASMFQWGGTEAFFGQGTRLTVV.

The chain joins TRBV30 to TRBJ2-7; 10 bases are a match to TRBD1. Per germline, CDR1 GTSNPN and CDR2 SVGIG (reference sequence). CDR3 length: 14 amino acids. Unmatched junction bases numbered 8, after V lost 3 bases and J lost 6 bases. DNA of the CDR3: TGTGCCTGGAGCACGGGACAGGGGATTTTCGAGCAGTACTTC. Protein sequence: CAWSTGQGIFEQYF.

This clone was detected only once. The V gene is TRBV6-5, the J gene TRBJ1-1, with 10 positions matching TRBD1. The CDR3 sequence is 14 residues long. The V segment lost 7 bases and the J segment 3 bases; nucleotides outside the gene matches: 5. CDR1 is MNHEY, CDR2 SVGAGI, per germline. CDR3 sequence: CASKRQGADTEAFF. The CDR3, as DNA: TGTGCCAGCAAGAGACAGGGGGCGGACACTGAAGCTTTCTTT.

The chain carries TRBV7-3 and TRBJ2-2; D perhaps matches TRBD1 (6 bases). Trimming pared 2 bases from V and 3 bases from J, leaving 10 bases between. There are 15 residues in the CDR3. Germline V gives CDR1 SGHTA, CDR2 FQGTGA. The CDR3 reads CASSLAGEDTGELFF. The CDR3 region has the DNA TGTGCCAGCAGCTTAGCAGGGGAAGACACCGGGGAGCTGTTTTTT.

This chain uses TRBV4-3 with TRBJ1-3; perhaps TRBD1 as D (6 bases). Germline lookup yields CDR1 LGHNA and CDR2 YSLEER. The CDR3 is 15 residues long. Trimming removed 3 bases from V and 4 bases from J, with 13 bases in between. The DNA for the CDR3 is TGCGCCAGCAGCCACCTACAGGGAACCGGAAACACCATATATTTT. Translated, it gives CASSHLQGTGNTIYF.

This clone was observed a handful of times. The rearrangement joins TRBV9 to TRBJ1-3; 7 nucleotides line up with TRBD1. Germline V lookup: CDR1 SGDLS, CDR2 YYNGEE. This CDR3 has 15 residues. With 4 bases clipped from V and 0 bases from J, the junction kept 4 bases outside the gene matches. DNA for the CDR3: TGTGCCAGCAGCCGACAGGGTCTCTCTGGAAACACCATATATTTT. Translating it yields CASSRQGLSGNTIYF.

The rearrangement joins TRBV7-6 to TRBJ2-1; D perhaps matches TRBD1 (5 bases). The CDR3 has 12 residues. Trimming stripped 5 bases from V and 6 bases from J, with 8 bases between. The germline gives CDR1 SGHVS, CDR2 FNYEAQ. The CDR3 DNA is TGTGCCAGCAGCGCCCAGGGCAATGAGCAGTTCTTC. The encoded protein is CASSAQGNEQFF.

This chain links TRBV10-2 with TRBJ2-7; TRBD1 matches 7 bases. The CDR3 is 13 amino acids. Germline lookup yields CDR1 WSHSY and CDR2 SAAADI. After removal of 10 bases from V and 5 bases from J, the junction contained 11 bases not matched to a gene. CDR3 sequence: CATFDRDNNEQYF. CDR3 DNA: TGCGCCACCTTCGACAGGGATAACAACGAGCAGTACTTC.

The chain carries TRBV2 and TRBJ2-1, with 7 bases matching TRBD1. With V trimmed by 5 bases and J by 4 bases, 2 bases remained unmatched. The CDR3 sequence is 13 residues long. Germline loops: CDR1 SNHLY, CDR2 FYNNEI. As DNA, the CDR3 is TGTGCCAGCAGTCGGGGACAGTACAATGAGCAGTTCTTC. It codes for CASSRGQYNEQFF.

This sequence joins TRBV5-1 and TRBJ1-2; 9 nucleotides align to TRBD1. CDR1 is SGHRS, CDR2 YFSETQ, per germline. V shed 3 bases, J shed 5 bases, and the junction held 8 bases outside the gene matches. This CDR3 has 15 residues. The CDR3 sequence is CASSWGQGSAYGYTF. In DNA, the CDR3 is TGCGCCAGCAGCTGGGGACAGGGTAGTGCTTATGGCTACACCTTC.